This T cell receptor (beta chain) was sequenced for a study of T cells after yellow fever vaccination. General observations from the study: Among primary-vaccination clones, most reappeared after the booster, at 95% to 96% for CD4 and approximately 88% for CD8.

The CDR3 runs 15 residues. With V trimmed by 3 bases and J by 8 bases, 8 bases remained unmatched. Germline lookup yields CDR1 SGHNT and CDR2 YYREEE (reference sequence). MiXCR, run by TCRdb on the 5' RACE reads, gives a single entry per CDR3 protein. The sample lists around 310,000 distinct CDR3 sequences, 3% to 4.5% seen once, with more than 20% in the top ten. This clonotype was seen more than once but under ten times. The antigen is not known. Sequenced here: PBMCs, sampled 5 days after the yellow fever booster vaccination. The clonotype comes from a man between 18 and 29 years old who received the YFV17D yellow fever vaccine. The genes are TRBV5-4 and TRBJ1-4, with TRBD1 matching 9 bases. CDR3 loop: CASSSTGTGNEKLFF. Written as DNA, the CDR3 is TGTGCCAGCAGCTCCACCGGGACAGGGAACGAAAAACTGTTTTTT.